These 18 T cell receptor beta chains were sequenced from one sample in a study of cytomegalovirus exposure and HLA in healthy donors listed by TCRdb under 2017. Library preparation used the immunoSEQ multiplex PCR assay. The table was pulled from immuneACCESS by TCRdb, which kept in-frame rearrangements only. Such tables lose some clones; where checked, under half of the loss comes from unresolved V genes, and the rest has no known cause. Counted in this sample were under 250,000 clones; under 95% of them appeared once. 1% to 1.2% of the sample rests with the top ten. The sequenced sample consisted of PBMCs. The receptors shown here come from a young woman in good health and CMV-seronegative.

This chain uses TRBV7-2 with TRBJ1-5; a possible D gene is TRBD1 (6 bases). CDR3 length: 14 amino acids. V lost 1 base, J lost 9 bases, and 13 bases lay in between. The V gene's germline CDR1 is SGHTA and CDR2 FQGNSA. This chain's CDR3 is CASSLVEGVWPQHF. Written as DNA, the CDR3 is TGTGCCAGCAGCTTAGTAGAGGGGGTTTGGCCCCAGCATTTT.

The rearrangement uses TRBV6-5 and TRBJ2-3; no firm D call. Germline V gene data show CDR1 as MNHEY and CDR2 as SVGAGI. This CDR3 has 15 residues. The ends were cut back, 5 bases at V and 0 bases at J, with 12 bases in the middle. CDR3 region: CASSPRLSSTDTQYF. CDR3 nucleotide sequence: TGTGCCAGCAGTCCCCGGTTAAGTAGCACAGATACGCAGTATTTT.

This clone was counted once. The rearrangement links TRBV2 to TRBJ2-6; 8 bases agree with TRBD2. This CDR3 is 16 amino acids long. The junction had 2 bases not matched to a gene; V was cut back by 2 bases and J by 2 bases. CDR1 is SNHLY, CDR2 FYNNEI, per germline. CDR3 in amino acids: CASSELGGAGANVLTF. The CDR3 DNA follows: TGTGCCAGCAGTGAACTCGGGGGGGCTGGGGCCAACGTCCTGACTTTC. Full variable domain (remainder filled in from reference TRBV2 and TRBJ2-6): EPEVTQTPSHQVTQMGQEVILRCVPISNHLYFYWYRQILGQKVEFLVSFYNNEISEKSEIFDDQFSVERPDGSNFTLKIRSTKLEDSAMYFCASSELGGAGANVLTFGAGSRLTVL.

The chain recombines TRBV6-1 with TRBJ1-2; D is unresolved. Trimming took off 0 bases at V and 1 base at J, with 12 bases between the two ends. The CDR3 runs to 16 residues. CDR1 and CDR2 from the germline V gene are MNHNS and SASEGT. CDR3 nucleotides: TGTGCCAGCAGTGAAGCGCAGTTTGGACTTAACTATGGCTACACCTTC. This sequence encodes CASSEAQFGLNYGYTF.

The chain combines TRBV10-3 with TRBJ1-1; 10 bases agree with TRBD1. Germline CDR1 is ENHRY and CDR2 is SYGVKD. This CDR3 contains 11 residues. V dropped 8 bases and J dropped 10; count of bases not matched to a gene: 4. The CDR3 bases are TGTGCCATCTGGGACAGGGGATTAGCTTTCTTT. This encodes CAIWDRGLAFF.

This chain links TRBV6-1 with TRBJ2-7, with 10 bases identical to TRBD1. CDR3 length equals 14 residues. CDR1 and CDR2 (germline): MNHNS, SASEGT. V was pared by 0 bases and J by 5 bases, with 1 base of the junction left unmatched. CDR3 sequence: CASSEAGTGDEQYF. The CDR3 DNA is TGTGCCAGCAGTGAAGCGGGGACAGGGGACGAGCAGTACTTC.

This rearrangement joins TRBV29-1 to TRBJ1-2, with D possibly matching TRBD1 (5 bases). The CDR3 contains 14 residues. The V end was cut by 4 bases, the J end by 3 bases, with 15 bases between. From germline, CDR1 is SQVTM and CDR2 ANQGSEA. In DNA, the CDR3 is TGCAGCGTTGGTCATGGGCAGGGCGACTATGGCTACACCTTC. This translates into CSVGHGQGDYGYTF.

The CDR3 here is CASGLVLGGLAGPNAGYEQYF. The CDR3 bases are TGTGCTAGTGGTTTGGTACTGGGAGGGCTAGCGGGGCCCAATGCGGGATACGAGCAGTACTTC. This chain connects TRBV12-5 to TRBJ2-7; 9 bases are shared with TRBD2. The V and J ends lost 0 bases and 4 bases, in that order; junction bases with no gene match: 22. This CDR3 has 21 amino acids. In germline, CDR1 is LGHNT, CDR2 FRNRAP.

The chain recombines TRBV5-1 with TRBJ2-2; D gene ambiguous. The CDR3 is 15 residues long. From germline, CDR1 is SGHRS and CDR2 YFSETQ. V lost 2 bases and J lost 0, with 8 bases in between. CDR3 in DNA: TGCGCCAGCAGCTTTGGGCTCGCGAACACCGGGGAGCTGTTTTTT. Translated: CASSFGLANTGELFF.

The chain employs TRBV28 and TRBJ1-4; 10 bases fit TRBD1. The CDR3 length is 18 residues. Germline CDR1 and CDR2: MDHEN and SYDVKM. Unmatched junction bases numbered 15, after V lost 2 bases and J lost 9 bases. The CDR3 loop reads CASSLDVGGQGKNKKLFF. The CDR3 nucleotides read TGTGCCAGCAGTTTAGACGTGGGGGGACAGGGGAAAAACAAAAAACTGTTTTTT.

The CDR3 sequence: CASSYSGGSTEAFF. The CDR3 nucleotides read TGTGCCAGCAGTTACTCGGGGGGTTCAACTGAAGCTTTCTTT. The genes are TRBV6-5 and TRBJ1-1; D is perhaps TRBD1 (5 bases). V was pared by 0 bases and J by 5 bases, with 10 bases between. The CDR3 totals 14 residues. Germline V gives CDR1 MNHEY, CDR2 SVGAGI.

The V call is TRBV29-1, the J call TRBJ1-1; TRBD1 might be the D (6 bases). The germline V gene encodes CDR1 SQVTM and CDR2 ANQGSEA. The CDR3 length is 12 residues. With 6 bases removed from V and 6 bases from J, the gap between germline ends came to 14 bases. CDR3: CSVVTGTAEAFF. The CDR3 DNA follows: TGCAGCGTCGTTACAGGGACGGCTGAAGCTTTCTTT. Using reference TRBV29-1 and TRBJ1-1 for the parts outside the CDR3, the full variable domain is SAVISQKPSRDICQRGTSLTIQCQVDSQVTMMFWYRQQPGQSLTLIATANQGSEATYESGFVIDKFPISRPNLTFSTLTVSNMSPEDSSIYLCSVVTGTAEAFFGQGTRLTVV.

In this sample, this clone turned up once. The V gene is TRBV10-3, the J gene TRBJ2-1; 13 bases map to TRBD2. The germline V gene has CDR1 ENHRY and CDR2 SYGVKD. The CDR3 is 15 residues long. Unmatched junction bases numbered 7, after V lost 6 bases and J lost 8 bases. The CDR3: CAIRSGTSGTHEQFF. The CDR3 region has the DNA TGTGCCATCAGATCCGGGACTAGCGGGACGCATGAGCAGTTCTTC.

V gene TRBV29-1 combines with J gene TRBJ2-7; 7 bases line up with TRBD1. J was trimmed by 5 bases and V by 6 bases; bases with no gene match: 4. Per germline, CDR1 SQVTM and CDR2 ANQGSEA. The CDR3 runs 11 residues. The CDR3 region has the DNA TGCAGCGTCGGACAGGCCCACGAGCAGTACTTC. Its protein is CSVGQAHEQYF.

V gene TRBV4-1 combines with J gene TRBJ2-7, with a weak D call TRBD2 (6 bases). V was clipped by 4 bases and J by 3 bases, with 19 bases between them. The CDR3 is 16 residues long. In germline, CDR1 is MGHRA, CDR2 YSYEKL. The CDR3 nucleotides read TGCGCCAGCAGCCCCGGGCTAGCGAGGGCGGTCTACGAGCAGTACTTC. Translation: CASSPGLARAVYEQYF.

J is TRBJ2-6 and V is TRBV2, with a possible D match to TRBD2 (5 bases). V was trimmed by 4 bases and J by 2 bases, leaving 15 bases between them. Germline V lookup: CDR1 SNHLY, CDR2 FYNNEI. The CDR3 covers 17 residues. The CDR3 here is CASSGRTSGTGANVLTF. DNA for the CDR3: TGTGCCAGCAGTGGCAGGACCTCGGGAACTGGGGCCAACGTCCTGACTTTC. Filled out from reference TRBV2 and TRBJ2-6, the complete variable domain reads EPEVTQTPSHQVTQMGQEVILRCVPISNHLYFYWYRQILGQKVEFLVSFYNNEISEKSEIFDDQFSVERPDGSNFTLKIRSTKLEDSAMYFCASSGRTSGTGANVLTFGAGSRLTVL.

This sequence joins TRBV7-9 and TRBJ2-7; 12 nucleotides line up with TRBD2. Germline V gene data show CDR1 as SEHNR and CDR2 as FQNEAQ (reference sequence). The CDR3 contains 15 residues. The V segment lost 3 bases and the J segment 5 bases; nucleotides outside the gene matches: 5. The CDR3 bases are TGTGCCAGCAGCTTGAGGACTAGCGGGACCCACGAGCAGTACTTC. It translates to CASSLRTSGTHEQYF.

The chain joins TRBV4-1 to TRBJ2-2; 13 nucleotides match TRBD2. V gave up 2 bases and J gave up 7 bases; unmatched junction bases: 1. The CDR3 consists of 15 residues. CDR1 and CDR2 (germline): MGHRA, YSYEKL. Here the CDR3 reads CASSQTSGRVGELFF. CDR3 bases: TGCGCCAGCAGCCAAACTAGCGGGAGGGTCGGGGAGCTGTTTTTT.